This T cell receptor (beta chain) came from a study of blood T cell repertoires in COVID-19. Germline values: CDR1 MNHEY, CDR2 SVGAGI. Trimming took 2 bases from V and 9 from J; bases not matched to a gene: 7. The CDR3 length is 14 residues. In the study's own analysis: Quantification of nucleated cells was approximated via reference gene primer amplification. The data were produced by immunoSEQ multiplex PCR, yet TCRdb's version contains in-frame clones alone and is incomplete. V and J calls and clone size are copied from that table; D and trimming were computed from the DNA. The table shows about 150,000 clones, with roughly 79% occurring only once.

This receptor was obtained from a human donor with acute or convalescent COVID-19. The donor label of this sample is uncertain. The V call is TRBV6-5, the J call TRBJ1-5, with TRBD1 matching 7 bases. Sample: peripheral blood. This CDR3 is CASSYLDRVRPQHF. In DNA form, the CDR3 reads TGTGCCAGCAGTTACCTCGACAGGGTTCGGCCCCAGCATTTT.